Presented here are 26 T cell receptor beta chains from one specimen sequenced in a study of blood T cell repertoires in COVID-19. The assay was immunoSEQ multiplex PCR, and TCRdb's table has in-frame clones only and misses some. The sample holds tens of thousands of clones, about four fifths seen once. Material for sequencing was peripheral blood. These TCRs come from a man aged 65 to 85 with acute or convalescent COVID-19.

The V call is TRBV19, the J call TRBJ2-5, with TRBD2 identical over 9 bases. CDR1 LNHDA and CDR2 SQIVND come from the germline V gene (reference sequence). The junction had 1 base not matched to a gene; V was cut back by 1 base and J by 4 bases. This CDR3 comprises 14 residues. The CDR3 coding sequence is TGTGCCAGTAGTATAGTACTAGCGGGAGAGACCCAGTACTTC. Translation gives CASSIVLAGETQYF.

This clone was observed a single time. The chain uses TRBV19 and TRBJ1-1, with TRBD1 matching over 8 bases. J lost 3 bases, V lost 7 bases, and 16 bases had no gene match. In germline, CDR1 is LNHDA, CDR2 SQIVND (reference sequence). The CDR3 totals 17 residues. The DNA of the CDR3 is TGTGCCAGTAACAGGGGCCCCTCAGGACAGGGAGACACTGAAGCTTTCTTT. This translates into CASNRGPSGQGDTEAFF.

The chain links TRBV5-1 to TRBJ2-3; TRBD2 matches at 16 bases. The germline CDR1 and CDR2 sequences are SGHRS and YFSETQ. The V segment lost 4 bases and the J segment 4 bases; nucleotides outside the gene matches: 6. The CDR3 covers 17 residues. DNA for the CDR3: TGCGCCAGCAGCCCCGGGACTAGCGGGAGGGGGGCAGATACGCAGTATTTT. Its protein product is CASSPGTSGRGADTQYF.

J is TRBJ2-7 and V is TRBV5-4; D is undetermined. In germline, CDR1 is SGHNT, CDR2 YYREEE (reference sequence). CDR3 length: 15 residues. V was trimmed by 3 bases and J by 4 bases, leaving 17 bases between them. CDR3 in DNA: TGTGCCAGCAGCTCCCCGGTTGAAGATTTATACGAGCAGTACTTC. Amino acid sequence: CASSSPVEDLYEQYF.

The J gene is TRBJ2-2, the V gene TRBV7-9; 7 nucleotides agree with TRBD2. This CDR3 is built from 14 residues. V was pared by 5 bases and J by 1 base, with 1 base of the junction left unmatched. Germline V gene lookup returns CDR1 SEHNR and CDR2 FQNEAQ (reference sequence). The CDR3 loop is CASSGGGNTGELFF. In DNA, the CDR3 is TGTGCCAGCAGCGGGGGGGGGAACACCGGGGAGCTGTTTTTT.

V usage is TRBV4-1 and J usage is TRBJ2-1, with D possibly matching TRBD1 (6 bases). CDR1 and CDR2 from the germline V gene are MGHRA and YSYEKL. The V end lost 0 bases, the J end lost 2 bases, and 14 bases lay between the germline ends. CDR3 length: 17 amino acids. The CDR3 DNA sequence: TGCGCCAGCAGCCAAGATCCCCCAGGGGCCACCTACAATGAGCAGTTCTTC. This codes for CASSQDPPGATYNEQFF.

The V and J genes are TRBV5-1 and TRBJ2-3, with D hard to call. Germline CDR1 is SGHRS and CDR2 is YFSETQ. Trimming removed 0 bases at V and 2 bases at J, with 13 bases between. This CDR3 is built from 16 residues. CDR3 DNA: TGCGCCAGCAGCTTGGAAGGAGTAGGAGACACAGATACGCAGTATTTT. Its translation: CASSLEGVGDTDTQYF.

The sample holds one count of this clone. The V and J genes are TRBV7-9 and TRBJ2-1; 11 bases agree with TRBD2. With V trimmed by 1 base and J by 7 bases, 6 bases remained unmatched. The CDR3 is 16 amino acids. Per germline, CDR1 SEHNR and CDR2 FQNEAQ (reference sequence). The CDR3 sequence is CASSLGLAGGDNEQFF. DNA for the CDR3: TGTGCCAGCAGCTTAGGATTAGCGGGAGGGGATAATGAGCAGTTCTTC.

This clone was found many times. V and J are TRBV6-5 and TRBJ1-4; D not resolved. Germline CDR1 reads MNHEY; CDR2 reads SVGAGI. This CDR3 is 15 amino acids long. With 6 bases removed from V and 8 bases from J, the gap between germline ends came to 19 bases. CDR3: CASSLRRGMVEKLFF. The CDR3 DNA reads TGTGCCAGCAGCCTCAGGCGGGGTATGGTCGAAAAACTGTTTTTT.

The chain links TRBV12-5 to TRBJ2-5; 7 bases are shared with TRBD1. This CDR3 spans 12 amino acids. V gave up 7 bases and J gave up 4 bases; unmatched junction bases: 3. Germline lookup yields CDR1 LGHNT and CDR2 FRNRAP. CDR3 in DNA: TGTGCTAGTGAGGGGGCCGGAGAGACCCAGTACTTC. Amino acids: CASEGAGETQYF.

Of note for this clone: The junction shows a germline mismatch at one end, possibly a read error. The genes are TRBV5-1 and TRBJ1-5; unclear D gene. From germline, CDR1 is SGHRS and CDR2 YFSETQ. CDR3 length: 14 residues. CDR3 sequence reads: CASRLGLTTEPQHF. The CDR3 DNA reads TGCGCCAGCAGATTGGGTCTGACAACAGAGCCCCAGCATTTT.

This chain connects TRBV7-2 to TRBJ2-5, with TRBD2 identical over 12 bases. CDR1 SGHTA and CDR2 FQGNSA come from the germline V gene. J was trimmed by 0 bases and V by 5 bases; bases with no gene match: 4. The CDR3 is 16 amino acids. The CDR3, as DNA: TGTGCCAGCAGCAAGGGACTAGCGGGCTACCAAGAGACCCAGTACTTC. Translation: CASSKGLAGYQETQYF.

The rearrangement links TRBV6-5 to TRBJ2-7; 12 bases match TRBD2. CDR1 MNHEY and CDR2 SVGAGI come from the germline V gene. The V segment lost 8 bases and the J segment 2 bases; nucleotides outside the gene matches: 1. The length of the CDR3 is 13 residues. The CDR3 protein is CASRTSGTYEQYF. CDR3 in DNA: TGTGCCAGCCGGACTAGCGGGACCTACGAGCAGTACTTC.

The chain uses TRBV6-5 and TRBJ2-2, with TRBD2 matching over 9 bases. J lost 1 base, V lost 11 bases, and 5 bases had no gene match. Germline V gene data show CDR1 as MNHEY and CDR2 as SVGAGI. CDR3 length: 14 residues. The CDR3, as DNA: TGTGCCCTCAGAGCGGGAGGGAACACCGGGGAGCTGTTTTTT. Amino acid sequence: CALRAGGNTGELFF.

The J gene is TRBJ1-2, the V gene TRBV14, with D unresolved. The CDR3 is made up of 14 amino acids. Germline lookup yields CDR1 SGHDN and CDR2 FVKESK. V was clipped by 0 bases and J by 6 bases, with 11 bases between them. The CDR3: CASSQDGERDGYTF. The CDR3 bases are TGTGCCAGCAGCCAAGACGGGGAGAGGGATGGCTACACCTTC.

This sequence joins TRBV7-3 and TRBJ1-2; TRBD1 matches at 7 bases. This CDR3 comprises 15 residues. Trimming removed 5 bases from V and 0 bases from J; junction bases left unmatched: 6. Germline CDR1 reads SGHTA; CDR2 reads FQGTGA. This CDR3 is CASSLGTATNYGYTF. The CDR3 nucleotides are TGTGCCAGCAGCCTAGGGACAGCGACTAACTATGGCTACACCTTC. The full variable domain, completed using reference TRBV7-3 and TRBJ1-2, is GAGVSQTPSNKVTEKGKYVELRCDPISGHTALYWYRQSLGQGPEFLIYFQGTGAADDSGLPNDRFFAVRPEGSVSTLKIQRTERGDSAVYLCASSLGTATNYGYTFGSGTRLTVV.

The J gene is TRBJ2-1, the V gene TRBV9, with 9 positions matching TRBD1. CDR1 SGDLS and CDR2 YYNGEE come from the germline V gene. V dropped 4 bases and J dropped 4; count of bases not matched to a gene: 15. The CDR3 covers 18 residues. CDR3 in DNA: TGTGCCAGCAGCCCAAACACCGGGACAGGGATCTCGTACAATGAGCAGTTCTTC. The encoded protein is CASSPNTGTGISYNEQFF.

Only a few counts were recorded for this clone. The gene calls are TRBV5-1 and TRBJ2-1; D is undetermined. Deletions cut 5 bases from V and 8 bases from J, with 8 bases between. The CDR3 has 11 amino acids. Germline V lookup: CDR1 SGHRS, CDR2 YFSETQ. CDR3 nucleotide sequence: TGCGCCAGCAGTGCAGGCTATGAGCAGTTCTTC. It encodes CASSAGYEQFF.

The rearrangement joins TRBV9 to TRBJ1-3, with D perhaps matching TRBD1 (5 bases). The V gene's germline CDR1 is SGDLS and CDR2 YYNGEE. V was clipped by 1 base and J by 3 bases, with 8 bases between them. The CDR3 extends over 14 amino acids. CDR3 loop: CASSVFRDGNTIYF. The CDR3 DNA sequence: TGTGCCAGCAGCGTATTCAGGGATGGAAACACCATATATTTT.

V usage is TRBV7-3 and J usage is TRBJ2-1; 9 bases match TRBD2. Germline loops: CDR1 SGHTA, CDR2 FQGTGA. The trim removed 3 bases at V and 8 bases at J, leaving 11 bases unmatched. The CDR3 is made up of 16 amino acids. CDR3 sequence: CASSLEGSSGTYEQFF. In DNA, the CDR3 is TGTGCCAGCAGCTTGGAAGGGTCTAGCGGGACCTATGAGCAGTTCTTC.

The chain couples TRBV7-9 to TRBJ2-7; perhaps TRBD1 as D (6 bases). The V end lost 1 base, the J end lost 0 bases, and 10 bases lay between the germline ends. There are 15 residues in the CDR3. The V gene's germline CDR1 is SEHNR and CDR2 FQNEAQ (reference sequence). This chain's CDR3 is CASSLVKGVSYEQYF. CDR3 in DNA: TGTGCCAGCAGCTTAGTCAAGGGGGTCTCCTACGAGCAGTACTTC.

In this sample, this clone turned up once. The V gene is TRBV5-1, the J gene TRBJ1-2; possible D gene TRBD1, 6 bases. The CDR3 has 13 amino acids. Trimming stripped 1 base from V and 4 bases from J, with 8 bases between. Germline assignment: CDR1 SGHRS and CDR2 YFSETQ. CDR3 sequence reads: CASSLSGVYGYTF. The CDR3 DNA reads as TGCGCCAGCAGCTTGTCAGGGGTCTATGGCTACACCTTC.

This chain links TRBV4-3 with TRBJ2-1; D ambiguous. CDR1 and CDR2 (germline): LGHNA, YSLEER. Trimming stripped 0 bases from V and 7 bases from J, with 10 bases between. This CDR3 is built from 14 residues. This CDR3 is CASSQDVASNEQFF. CDR3 coding DNA: TGCGCCAGCAGCCAAGATGTGGCATCGAATGAGCAGTTCTTC.

This chain uses TRBV10-3 with TRBJ1-2; D gene ambiguous. This CDR3 comprises 12 residues. V was trimmed by 0 bases and J by 8 bases, leaving 7 bases between them. The germline CDR1 and CDR2 sequences are ENHRY and SYGVKD. The CDR3 DNA reads TGTGCCATCAGTGAGTCTGGCCAAGGCTACACCTTC. It translates to CAISESGQGYTF.

For the CDR3, the DNA is TGTGCCAGTAGTCTCGGGGGTACGGGAGCTTTCTTT. Translation gives CASSLGGTGAFF. J is TRBJ1-1 and V is TRBV19; tentative D call: TRBD1 (5 bases). Germline CDR1 is LNHDA and CDR2 is SQIVND (reference sequence). The CDR3 has 12 residues. V was clipped by 5 bases and J by 10 bases, with 14 bases between them.

The rearrangement links TRBV27 to TRBJ1-2; 7 bases align to TRBD1. The trim removed 3 bases at V and 8 bases at J, leaving 9 bases unmatched. The CDR3 is 14 residues long. Germline V gene sequence: CDR1 MNHEY, CDR2 SMNVEV (reference sequence). CDR3 nucleotides: TGTGCCAGCAGTTTGGCCGGGACAGTCGGGGGCTACACCTTC. Translating gives CASSLAGTVGGYTF.